Listed below are T cell receptor beta chains from one sample, sequenced in a study. One entry per CDR3 protein results from TCRdb running MiXCR on the RT-PCR reads. The table lists fewer than 800,000 distinct CDR3 sequences, 12% to 15% of them singletons. Sequenced sample: memory CD4+ T cells from blood. These receptor sequences come from a female donor in good health, serving as a healthy control. Each CDR3 is given with its conserved first and last residue. Each record gives: J gene, V gene, CDR3 protein.

j_gene: TRBJ2-1; v_gene: TRBV9; CDR3aa: CASSPRTALDSEQFF
j_gene: TRBJ1-4; v_gene: TRBV10-3; CDR3aa: CAISAGVEEKLFF
j_gene: TRBJ1-1; v_gene: TRBV5-6; CDR3aa: CASSLYGVTEAFF
j_gene: TRBJ1-5; v_gene: TRBV7-2; CDR3aa: CASSAMSGGPHQPQHF
j_gene: TRBJ1-5; v_gene: TRBV30; CDR3aa: CAWDTGGYQHF
j_gene: TRBJ1-6; v_gene: TRBV5-8; CDR3aa: CASSSRGPGYPF
j_gene: TRBJ1-1; v_gene: TRBV5-6; CDR3aa: CASSLRGYLDTEAFF
j_gene: TRBJ2-7; v_gene: TRBV7-9; CDR3aa: CASSSGFNEQYF
j_gene: TRBJ1-2; v_gene: TRBV2; CDR3aa: CASSHKLGGYTF
j_gene: TRBJ2-5; v_gene: TRBV10-1; CDR3aa: CASRSIQGQQETQYF
j_gene: TRBJ1-1; v_gene: TRBV12-3/TRBV12-4; CDR3aa: CASSLTGGVDTEAFF
j_gene: TRBJ2-5; v_gene: TRBV3-1; CDR3aa: CASSRTSTETQYF
j_gene: TRBJ2-7; v_gene: TRBV4-2; CDR3aa: CASSQKGQGLPDEQYF
j_gene: TRBJ1-1; v_gene: TRBV12-3/TRBV12-4; CDR3aa: CASSLDTGGWTEAFF
j_gene: TRBJ2-7; v_gene: TRBV19; CDR3aa: CASGLGVEQYF
j_gene: TRBJ1-1; v_gene: TRBV7-3; CDR3aa: CASSRVGGTNTEAFF
j_gene: TRBJ1-5; v_gene: TRBV20-1; CDR3aa: CSVPHRGRDQPQHF
j_gene: TRBJ2-3; v_gene: TRBV7-3; CDR3aa: CASSTLTGLGTDTQYF
j_gene: TRBJ1-2; v_gene: TRBV5-1; CDR3aa: CASSVGTVDGYTF
j_gene: TRBJ1-1; v_gene: TRBV5-1; CDR3aa: CASSPEGREAFF
j_gene: TRBJ1-2; v_gene: TRBV20-1; CDR3aa: CSARDTYGYTF
j_gene: TRBJ2-5; v_gene: TRBV6-1; CDR3aa: CASSPAPRVVKETQYF
j_gene: TRBJ1-6; v_gene: TRBV12-3/TRBV12-4; CDR3aa: CASSLRQGNSPLHF
j_gene: TRBJ2-5; v_gene: TRBV6-2/TRBV6-3; CDR3aa: CASSSLYHQETQYF
j_gene: TRBJ2-7; v_gene: TRBV29-1; CDR3aa: CSVLPGLHDEQYF
j_gene: TRBJ1-1; v_gene: TRBV6-6; CDR3aa: CASKNRVNTEAFF
j_gene: TRBJ2-1; v_gene: TRBV2; CDR3aa: CASARPGLTYNEQFF
j_gene: TRBJ2-3; v_gene: TRBV7-2; CDR3aa: CASSLALAGGTSTDTQYF
j_gene: TRBJ2-6; v_gene: TRBV7-9; CDR3aa: CASSSPRGSIHSGANVLTF
j_gene: TRBJ2-2; v_gene: TRBV29-1; CDR3aa: CSGNDLAGGSGELFF
j_gene: TRBJ2-3; v_gene: TRBV7-9; CDR3aa: CASSPQRTSGGKDTQYF
j_gene: TRBJ2-7; v_gene: TRBV6-1; CDR3aa: CASTPLGGSYEQYF
j_gene: TRBJ2-4; v_gene: TRBV30; CDR3aa: CASTGVAANIQYF
j_gene: TRBJ1-5; v_gene: TRBV20-1; CDR3aa: CSARRQGGNQPQHF
j_gene: TRBJ1-2; v_gene: TRBV14; CDR3aa: CASSQDRPGQGYGYTF
j_gene: TRBJ2-7; v_gene: TRBV14; CDR3aa: CASSPRPGTGGFYEQYF
j_gene: TRBJ2-1; v_gene: TRBV9; CDR3aa: CASSPGQGKYNEQFF
j_gene: TRBJ2-3; v_gene: TRBV10-3; CDR3aa: CAISTHTDTQYF
j_gene: TRBJ2-5; v_gene: TRBV20-1; CDR3aa: CSAPGQGVETQYF
j_gene: TRBJ2-1; v_gene: TRBV20-1; CDR3aa: CSARDNMWDNEQFF
j_gene: TRBJ1-1; v_gene: TRBV7-9; CDR3aa: CASSLSRPDEAFF
j_gene: TRBJ2-2; v_gene: TRBV7-2; CDR3aa: CASSSQGTSGATGELFF
j_gene: TRBJ1-4; v_gene: TRBV15; CDR3aa: CATSRDLGQASNEKLFF
j_gene: TRBJ1-5; v_gene: TRBV6-6; CDR3aa: CASSYRQSNSNQPQHF
j_gene: TRBJ2-7; v_gene: TRBV20-1; CDR3aa: CSASLGSPLAGGEQYF
j_gene: TRBJ2-3; v_gene: TRBV7-9; CDR3aa: CASSLHLGFPVADTQYF
j_gene: TRBJ2-5; v_gene: TRBV7-9; CDR3aa: CASSLDAGRPETQYF
j_gene: TRBJ2-2; v_gene: TRBV5-1; CDR3aa: CASTRQGRDTGELFF
j_gene: TRBJ1-4; v_gene: TRBV5-1; CDR3aa: CASSLEAATNEKLFF
j_gene: TRBJ2-5; v_gene: TRBV5-1; CDR3aa: CASSLTSGGAEETQYF
j_gene: TRBJ2-1; v_gene: TRBV20-1; CDR3aa: CSAPNLVSGSEQFF
j_gene: TRBJ2-6; v_gene: TRBV10-1; CDR3aa: CASSGQASSGANVLTF
j_gene: TRBJ2-1; v_gene: TRBV30; CDR3aa: CAWSDYNEQFF
j_gene: TRBJ2-3; v_gene: TRBV5-5; CDR3aa: CASSTAIYTGSSTDTQYF
j_gene: TRBJ2-2; v_gene: TRBV20-1; CDR3aa: CSARDPRSGGDTGELFF
j_gene: TRBJ2-1; v_gene: TRBV6-5; CDR3aa: CASSQGLAGNEQFF
j_gene: TRBJ1-1; v_gene: TRBV28; CDR3aa: CASSHEQSLNTEAFF
j_gene: TRBJ2-7; v_gene: TRBV28; CDR3aa: CATIGTVLLEQYF
j_gene: TRBJ2-1; v_gene: TRBV7-3; CDR3aa: CASSLTGTPGYNEQFF
j_gene: TRBJ2-2; v_gene: TRBV27; CDR3aa: CASSWWGTNTGELFF